This TCR beta chain was profiled in a study of T cells in Graves' hyperthyroidism and ophthalmopathy. V lost 4 bases, J lost 0 bases, and 5 bases stayed unmatched. This CDR3 has 15 residues. Germline CDR1 and CDR2: SNHLY and FYNNEI. This clonotype appeared a few times. From RNA transcripts, TCR beta CDR3 regions were amplified. First-round RT-PCR targeting the TCR CDR3 was performed with the HTBI primer set. TCRdb reprocessed the multiplex PCR reads via MiXCR and lists one record per CDR3 protein. Of some 550,000 distinct CDR3 sequences listed, roughly 15% are singletons. Uncontrolled infection, other autoimmune disease, pregnancy or lactation led to exclusion.

V gene TRBV2 combines with J gene TRBJ1-1; TRBD1 aligns across 7 bases. The receptor's source is a woman in her forties with Graves' ophthalmopathy. Material for sequencing was blood. CDR3 DNA: TGTGCCAGCAGTGGGGACAGATATTTGAACACTGAAGCTTTCTTT. Its translation: CASSGDRYLNTEAFF.